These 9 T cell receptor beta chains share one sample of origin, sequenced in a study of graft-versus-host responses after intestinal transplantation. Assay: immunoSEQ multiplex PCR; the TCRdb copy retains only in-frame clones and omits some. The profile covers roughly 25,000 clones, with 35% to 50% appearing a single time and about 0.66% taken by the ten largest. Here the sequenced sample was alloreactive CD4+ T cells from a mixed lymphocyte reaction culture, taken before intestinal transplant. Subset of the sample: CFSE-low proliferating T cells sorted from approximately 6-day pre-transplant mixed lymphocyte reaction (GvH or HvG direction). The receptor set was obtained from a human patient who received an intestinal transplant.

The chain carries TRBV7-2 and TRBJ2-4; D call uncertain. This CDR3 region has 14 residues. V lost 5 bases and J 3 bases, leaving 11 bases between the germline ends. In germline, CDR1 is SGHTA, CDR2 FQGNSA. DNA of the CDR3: TGTGCCAGCAGCCCTACAGTGGGCAAAAACATTCAGTACTTC. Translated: CASSPTVGKNIQYF.

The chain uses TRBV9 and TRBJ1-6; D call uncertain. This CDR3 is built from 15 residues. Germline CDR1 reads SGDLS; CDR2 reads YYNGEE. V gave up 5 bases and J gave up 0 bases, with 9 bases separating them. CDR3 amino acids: CASSSGSSYNSPLHF. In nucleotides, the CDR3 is TGTGCCAGCAGTTCGGGAAGCTCCTATAATTCACCCCTCCACTTT.

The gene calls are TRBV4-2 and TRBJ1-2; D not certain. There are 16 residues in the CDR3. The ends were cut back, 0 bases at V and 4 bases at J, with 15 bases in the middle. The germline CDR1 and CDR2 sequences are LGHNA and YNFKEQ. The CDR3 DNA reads TGTGCCAGCAGCCAAGATATCCGGAGGGCCCCCTATGGCTACACCTTC. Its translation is CASSQDIRRAPYGYTF.

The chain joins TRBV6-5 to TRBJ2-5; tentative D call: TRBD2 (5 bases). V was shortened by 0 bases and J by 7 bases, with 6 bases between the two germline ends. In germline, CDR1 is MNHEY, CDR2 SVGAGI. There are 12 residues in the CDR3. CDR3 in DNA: TGTGCCAGCAGTTACTCACTAGGGACCCAGTACTTC. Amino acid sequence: CASSYSLGTQYF.

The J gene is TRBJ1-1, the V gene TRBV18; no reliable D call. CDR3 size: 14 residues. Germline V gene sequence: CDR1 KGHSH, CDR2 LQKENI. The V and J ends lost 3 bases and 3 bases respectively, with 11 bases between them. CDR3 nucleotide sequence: TGTGCCAGCTCACCGAATCGGAGGGACACTGAAGCTTTCTTT. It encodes CASSPNRRDTEAFF.

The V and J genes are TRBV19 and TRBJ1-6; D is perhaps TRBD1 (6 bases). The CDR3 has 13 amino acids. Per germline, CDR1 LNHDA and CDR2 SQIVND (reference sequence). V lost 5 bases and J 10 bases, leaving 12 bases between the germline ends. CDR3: CASSGTRGSPLHF. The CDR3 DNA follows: TGTGCCAGTAGTGGGACACGAGGGTCACCCCTCCACTTT.

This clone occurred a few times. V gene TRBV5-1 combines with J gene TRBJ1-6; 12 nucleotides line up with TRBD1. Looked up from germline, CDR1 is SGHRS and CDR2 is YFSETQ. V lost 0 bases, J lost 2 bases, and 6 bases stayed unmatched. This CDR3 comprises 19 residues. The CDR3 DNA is TGCGCCAGCAGCTTGGCGGGACAGGGGGCGAGCGCCTATAATTCACCCCTCCACTTT. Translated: CASSLAGQGASAYNSPLHF.

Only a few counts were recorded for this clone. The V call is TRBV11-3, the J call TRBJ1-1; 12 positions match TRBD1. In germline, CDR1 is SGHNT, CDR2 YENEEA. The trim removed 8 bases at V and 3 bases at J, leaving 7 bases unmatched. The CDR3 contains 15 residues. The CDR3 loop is CASSGTGGLDTEAFF. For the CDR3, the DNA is TGTGCCAGCTCCGGGACAGGGGGCTTGGACACTGAAGCTTTCTTT. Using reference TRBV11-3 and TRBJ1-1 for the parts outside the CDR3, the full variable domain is EAGVVQSPRYKIIEKKQPVAFWCNPISGHNTLYWYLQNLGQGPELLIRYENEEAVDDSQLPKDRFSAERLKGVDSTLKIQPAELGDSAVYLCASSGTGGLDTEAFFGQGTRLTVV.

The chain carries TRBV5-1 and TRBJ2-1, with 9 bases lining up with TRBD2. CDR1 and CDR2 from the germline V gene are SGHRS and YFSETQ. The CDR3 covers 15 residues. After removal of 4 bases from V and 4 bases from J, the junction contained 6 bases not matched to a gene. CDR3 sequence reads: CASSVGLAHYNEQFF. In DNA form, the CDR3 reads TGCGCCAGCAGCGTCGGACTAGCGCATTACAATGAGCAGTTCTTC.